This T cell receptor (beta chain) came from a study of blood T cell repertoires in COVID-19. Study overall: Donors in the United States, Italy and Spain gave samples during acute or convalescent COVID-19.

Per the original methods: Quantification of nucleated cells was approximated via reference gene primer amplification. Data came from immunoSEQ multiplex PCR; TCRdb stores just in-frame clones and leaves some out. From that table come the V and J calls and clone size; the DNA was used to work out D and trimming. The sample consists of 300,000 to 400,000 clones, about 85% of them appearing once. Enrollees, about 18 to 89 years old, lived in 20 to 25 US areas. Unmatched junction bases numbered 5, after V lost 1 base and J lost 4 bases. The CDR3 has 16 amino acids. Germline-derived CDR1 and CDR2 are MGHRA and YSYEKL.

The chain employs TRBV4-1 and TRBJ2-3; 10 bases map to TRBD2. Sequenced input: PBMCs or T cells enriched from blood (not recorded which). The sequence was obtained from a woman aged 25-40 years who had been exposed to COVID-19. CDR3 nucleotide sequence: TGCGCCAGCAGCCAAGCCAGCGGGGGGGCCGCAGATACGCAGTATTTT. Its translation: CASSQASGGAADTQYF.